This section outlines one T cell receptor (beta chain) sequence together with its context. No antigen is known for it. The data are from a study of CD8+CD57+ T cells in acquired aplastic anemia. General study points: Shared by patients and controls, twenty-nine CD8+ CDR3s were abundant in patients.

The germline V gene encodes CDR1 DFQATT and CDR2 SNEGSKA (reference sequence). Trimming at V came to 6 bases and at J to 3 bases, leaving 7 bases not matched to a gene. There are 14 residues in the CDR3. Genomic DNA, serving as template, underwent TCR beta VDJ and CDR3 profiling. One entry per CDR3 protein results from TCRdb running MiXCR on the reads. The sample has fewer than 200,000 distinct CDR3 sequences, 55% to 70% seen once. V is TRBV20-1 and J is TRBJ1-1, with 10 bases fitting TRBD1. Sequencing was done on a sample of sorted CD4+, CD8+, or CD8+CD57+ T cells (not recorded which) from PBMCs. The origin of this receptor is a human donor in good health. CDR3 amino acids: CSARQGAQDTEAFF. CDR3 nucleotide sequence: TGCAGTGCCAGACAGGGGGCGCAGGACACTGAAGCTTTCTTT.